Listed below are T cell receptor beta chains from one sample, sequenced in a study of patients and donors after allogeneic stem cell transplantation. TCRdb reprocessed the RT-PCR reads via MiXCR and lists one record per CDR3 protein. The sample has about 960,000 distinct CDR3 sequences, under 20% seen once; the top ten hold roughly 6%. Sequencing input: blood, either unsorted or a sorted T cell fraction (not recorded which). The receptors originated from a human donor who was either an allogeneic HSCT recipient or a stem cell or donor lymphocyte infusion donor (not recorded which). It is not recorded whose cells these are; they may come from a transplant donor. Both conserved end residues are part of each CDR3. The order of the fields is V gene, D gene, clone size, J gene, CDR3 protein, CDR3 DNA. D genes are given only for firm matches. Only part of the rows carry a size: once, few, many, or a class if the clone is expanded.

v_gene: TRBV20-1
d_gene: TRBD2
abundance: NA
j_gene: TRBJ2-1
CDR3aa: CSARDRLAGVIGQFF
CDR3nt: TGCAGTGCTAGAGATCGACTAGCGGGAGTAATAGGGCAGTTCTTC

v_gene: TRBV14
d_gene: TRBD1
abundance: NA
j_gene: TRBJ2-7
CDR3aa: CASSYGQGGEQYF
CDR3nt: TGTGCCAGCAGTTACGGACAGGGAGGAGAGCAGTACTTC

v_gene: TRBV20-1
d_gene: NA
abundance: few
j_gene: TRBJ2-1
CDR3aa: CSAQDRQVNNEQFF
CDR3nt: TGCAGTGCCCAGGACCGACAGGTAAACAATGAGCAGTTCTTC

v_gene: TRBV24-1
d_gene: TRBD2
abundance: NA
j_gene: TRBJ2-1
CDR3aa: CATRSSGGPYEQFF
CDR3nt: TGTGCCACGAGATCTAGCGGGGGGCCCTATGAGCAGTTCTTC

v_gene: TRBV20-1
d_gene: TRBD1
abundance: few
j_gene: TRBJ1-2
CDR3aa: CSAREQGVIDGYTF
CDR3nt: TGCAGTGCTAGAGAACAGGGGGTTATCGATGGCTACACCTTC

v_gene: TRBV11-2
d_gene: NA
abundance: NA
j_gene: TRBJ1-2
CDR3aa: CASSLEASTNYGYTF
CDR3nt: TGTGCCAGCAGCTTAGAGGCGAGCACTAACTATGGCTACACCTTC

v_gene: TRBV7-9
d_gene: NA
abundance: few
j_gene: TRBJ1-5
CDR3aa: CASSLAGDNNQPQHF
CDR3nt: TGTGCCAGCAGCTTAGCGGGGGACAACAATCAGCCCCAGCATTTT

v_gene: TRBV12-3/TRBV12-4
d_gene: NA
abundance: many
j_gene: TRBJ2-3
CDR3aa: CASSPRRGTDTQYF
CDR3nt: TGTGCCAGCAGCCCCAGACGGGGAACAGATACGCAGTATTTT

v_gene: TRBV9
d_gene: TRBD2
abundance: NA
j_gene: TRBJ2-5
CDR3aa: CASSVVGLAEEETQYF
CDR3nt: TGTGCCAGCAGCGTAGTGGGACTAGCGGAGGAGGAGACCCAGTACTTC

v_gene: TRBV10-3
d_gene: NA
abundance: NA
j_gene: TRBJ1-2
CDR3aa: CAISDLRTEGEGYTF
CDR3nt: TGTGCCATCAGTGACCTTCGGACGGAGGGGGAAGGCTACACCTTC

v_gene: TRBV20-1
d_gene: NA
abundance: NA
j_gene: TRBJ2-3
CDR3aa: CSARVPARFSTDTQYF
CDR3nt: TGCAGTGCTAGAGTTCCAGCACGCTTTAGCACAGATACGCAGTATTTT

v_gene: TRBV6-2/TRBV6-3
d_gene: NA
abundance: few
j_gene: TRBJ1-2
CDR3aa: CASSYSGPDYGYTF
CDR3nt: TGTGCCAGCAGTTACTCTGGACCAGACTATGGCTACACCTTC

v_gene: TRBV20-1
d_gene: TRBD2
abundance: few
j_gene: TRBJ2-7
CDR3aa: CSTPTSGRSTTYEQYF
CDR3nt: TGCAGTACCCCGACTAGCGGGAGGTCTACCACCTACGAGCAGTACTTC

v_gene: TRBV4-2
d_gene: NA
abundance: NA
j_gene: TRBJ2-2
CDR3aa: CASRPLGWDTGELFF
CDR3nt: TGTGCCAGCAGACCATTGGGGTGGGACACCGGGGAGCTGTTTTTT

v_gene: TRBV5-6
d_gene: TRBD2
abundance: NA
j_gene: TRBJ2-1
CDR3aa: CASSLKREQGYNEQFF
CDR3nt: TGTGCCAGCAGCTTGAAGCGGGAGCAGGGCTACAATGAGCAGTTCTTC

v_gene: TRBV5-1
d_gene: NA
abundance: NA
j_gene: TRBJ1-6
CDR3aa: CASSLDRAKTGNSPLHF
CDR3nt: TGCGCCAGCAGCTTGGATAGGGCCAAAACCGGTAATTCACCCCTCCACTTT

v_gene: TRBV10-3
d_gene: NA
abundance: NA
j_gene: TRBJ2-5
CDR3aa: CAISRLHGETQYF
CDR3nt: TGTGCCATCAGCAGACTGCACGGAGAGACCCAGTACTTC